This is a list of T cell receptor beta chains from one sample in a study of CD8+ T cells in alopecia areata. The protocol was immunoSEQ multiplex PCR, while the TCRdb copy is restricted to in-frame clones and leaves out a portion. The table has around 190,000 clones, 56% seen once. Sequencing used CD8+ T cells sorted from blood. The receptors stem from a human donor in good health. CDR3s leave out the opening cysteine and the closing phenylalanine or tryptophan.

v_call cdr3_aa
TRBV9 ASSVGTSKSDTQY
TRBV27 ASSLSRAYGYT
TRBV6-5 ASSAGTGFTEAF
TRBV12-5 ASGPRTDMNTEAF
TRBV9 ASSPGGTEQF
TRBV6-6 ASSSDRGPNSPLH
TRBV29-1 SVFLNTEAF
TRBV30 AWSVLGTGSDEQY
TRBV13 ASSARGLDTQY
TRBV30 AWFRAGRGELF
TRBV4-1 ASSLTSDGYEQY
TRBV2 ASSDGRGPEQF
TRBV29-1 SADGDREFTEQF